One sample yielded the 9 T cell receptor beta chains listed below, sequenced in a study of blood T cell repertoires in COVID-19. The data were produced by immunoSEQ multiplex PCR, yet TCRdb's version contains in-frame clones alone and is incomplete. The table shows roughly 250,000 clones, with about nine tenths occurring only once. The specimen was peripheral blood. These TCRs come from a man aged 60-69 years who had recovered from COVID-19.

The chain recombines TRBV5-4 with TRBJ2-3; the match to TRBD1 covers 10 bases. The germline gives CDR1 SGHNT, CDR2 YYREEE (reference sequence). This CDR3 contains 14 residues. J was trimmed by 4 bases and V by 7 bases; bases with no gene match: 6. DNA of the CDR3: TGTGCCAGCCAGCGGGACAGGGGCCCAGATACGCAGTATTTT. Its protein product is CASQRDRGPDTQYF.

The V and J genes are TRBV9 and TRBJ2-3; TRBD2 aligns across 9 bases. Per the germline V gene, CDR1 is SGDLS and CDR2 is YYNGEE. V was clipped by 0 bases and J by 6 bases; unmatched bases: 5. The CDR3 totals 15 residues. CDR3 coding DNA: TGTGCCAGCAGCGTAGTATCTAGCGGGGAGGATACGCAGTATTTT. Translation gives CASSVVSSGEDTQYF. Filled out from reference TRBV9 and TRBJ2-3, the complete variable domain reads DSGVTQTPKHLITATGQRVTLRCSPRSGDLSVYWYQQSLDQGLQFLIQYYNGEERAKGNILERFSAQQFPDLHSELNLSSLELGDSALYFCASSVVSSGEDTQYFGPGTRLTVL.

The chain combines TRBV7-9 with TRBJ2-3, with D perhaps matching TRBD1 (7 bases). V was pared by 5 bases and J by 0 bases, with 15 bases between. Germline assignment: CDR1 SEHNR and CDR2 FQNEAQ (reference sequence). This CDR3 has 16 residues. DNA for the CDR3: TGTGCCAGCAGCATATTACAGGGGACTAGCACAGATACGCAGTATTTT. Translated: CASSILQGTSTDTQYF.

V and J are TRBV5-1 and TRBJ1-1; 9 nucleotides line up with TRBD1. CDR3 size: 16 residues. The germline gives CDR1 SGHRS, CDR2 YFSETQ. The V and J ends lost 4 bases and 1 base, in that order; junction bases with no gene match: 8. The CDR3 sequence: CASSVGQGFWNTEAFF. Here the CDR3 DNA reads TGCGCCAGCAGCGTGGGACAGGGTTTTTGGAACACTGAAGCTTTCTTT.

This clone came up once. V usage is TRBV3-1 (or the pseudogene TRBV3-2) and J usage is TRBJ2-3, with D possibly being TRBD1 (5 bases). The CDR3 has 12 amino acids. Trimming shortened V by 3 bases and J by 6 bases, and 7 bases separated the two germline ends. CDR1 is LGHDT, CDR2 YNNKEL, per germline (reference sequence). The CDR3 region is CASSHDSDTQYF. As DNA, the CDR3 is TGTGCCAGCAGCCACGACAGCGATACGCAGTATTTT.

This chain uses TRBV7-9 with TRBJ2-3; TRBD1 is a possible D gene (5 bases). The germline CDR1 and CDR2 sequences are SEHNR and FQNEAQ (reference sequence). The CDR3 sequence is 15 residues long. Trimming took off 2 bases at V and 5 bases at J, with 14 bases between the two ends. The CDR3 nucleotides read TGTGCCAGCAGCTTACAGGGAAATTTGGGAGATACGCAGTATTTT. It codes for CASSLQGNLGDTQYF.

This chain links TRBV27 with TRBJ1-6; D is uncertain. Germline V gene lookup returns CDR1 MNHEY and CDR2 SMNVEV (reference sequence). The CDR3 is 13 amino acids. Trimming removed 6 bases from V and 3 bases from J, with 6 bases in between. CDR3: CASRANYNSPLHF. CDR3 bases: TGTGCCAGCAGGGCAAACTATAATTCACCCCTCCACTTT.

This chain links TRBV3-1 (or the pseudogene TRBV3-2) with TRBJ1-4, with D tentatively TRBD1 (5 bases). Trimming pared 2 bases from V and 3 bases from J, leaving 22 bases between. CDR3 length: 19 amino acids. In germline, CDR1 is LGHDT, CDR2 YNNKEL (reference sequence). Written as DNA, the CDR3 is TGTGCCAGCAGCCAAAATCCTAAAGTATGGACAAAACCTAATGAAAAACTGTTTTTT. It specifies CASSQNPKVWTKPNEKLFF.

The chain uses TRBV6-6 and TRBJ1-1, with a tentative D call TRBD1 (6 bases). The CDR3 contains 14 residues. V was pared by 11 bases and J by 5 bases, with 21 bases between. Germline V lookup: CDR1 MNHNY, CDR2 SVGAGI (reference sequence). The CDR3 DNA follows: TGTGCCTCCCGTCGTGGGGGCGCATGGACTGAAGCTTTCTTT. Translated: CASRRGGAWTEAFF.